The TCR beta chain described here comes from a study of regulatory T cells in long-lasting Graves disease. Arm-PCR with iRepertoire HTBI primers amplified the CDR3 regions for these TCR beta libraries. TCRdb re-called the multiplex PCR reads with MiXCR, one entry per CDR3 protein. The table includes a few hundred thousand distinct CDR3 sequences, approximately 15% detected once. Described time point: newly diagnosed GD, antithyroid drugs for less than 3 months. The TCR library was made from RNA extracted from PBMCs. The CDR3 totals 13 residues. V shed 5 bases and J shed 5 bases, with 10 bases lying between them. Ten or more counts support this clonotype. In addition, the sample was reused for a study of T cells in Graves' hyperthyroidism and ophthalmopathy. That work adds: Each diagnosis drew on symptoms, thyroxine, TRAb, thyroid ultrasound and orbital computed tomography findings.

The chain recombines TRBV12-3 or TRBV12-4 with TRBJ1-5; the D is unclear. The origin of this receptor is a woman aged 40 to 50 with Graves disease. This specimen consisted of peripheral blood mononuclear cells (PBMCs), obtained at new diagnosis, from a patient treated with antithyroid drugs. The CDR3 reads CASSLSEDQPQHF. As DNA, the CDR3 is TGTGCCAGCAGTCTTTCCGAAGATCAGCCCCAGCATTTT.